This TCR beta chain stems from a study of blood T cell repertoires in COVID-19. About the study: Sources were T cells, B-cell-depleted T cells, or PBMCs; the material itself was cDNA or gDNA.

The table lists this clone with many counts. The germline CDR1 and CDR2 sequences are LGHNA and YNFKEQ. The CDR3 loop spans 15 amino acids. The V gene lost 1 base and the J gene lost 5 bases, with 11 bases spanning the gap. Profiling relied on immunoSEQ multiplex PCR, and the TCRdb table lists in-frame clones only, not all of them. The repertoire has about 220,000 clones, roughly 84% of them found once; the top ten carry around 3.5%. Sequencing used peripheral blood. This TCR came from a woman at least 80 years old with acute or convalescent COVID-19. The chain carries TRBV4-2 and TRBJ2-2; tentative D call: TRBD2 (5 bases). The CDR3, as DNA: TGTGCCAGCAGCCAAGTTTTTCGCGGGACCGGGGAGCTGTTTTTT. It specifies CASSQVFRGTGELFF.